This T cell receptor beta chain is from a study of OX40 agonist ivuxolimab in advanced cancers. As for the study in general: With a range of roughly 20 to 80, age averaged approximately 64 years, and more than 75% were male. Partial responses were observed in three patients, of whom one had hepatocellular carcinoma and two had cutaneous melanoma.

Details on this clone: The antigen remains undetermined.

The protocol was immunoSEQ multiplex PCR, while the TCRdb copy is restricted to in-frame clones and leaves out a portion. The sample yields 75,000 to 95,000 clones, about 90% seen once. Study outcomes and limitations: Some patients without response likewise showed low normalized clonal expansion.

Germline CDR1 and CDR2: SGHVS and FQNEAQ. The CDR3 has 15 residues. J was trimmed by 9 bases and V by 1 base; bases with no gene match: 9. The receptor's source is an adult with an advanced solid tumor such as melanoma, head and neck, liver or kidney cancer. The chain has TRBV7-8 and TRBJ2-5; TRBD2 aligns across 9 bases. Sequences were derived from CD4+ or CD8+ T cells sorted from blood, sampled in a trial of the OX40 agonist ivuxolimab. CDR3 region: CASSLVRAGGPPQYF. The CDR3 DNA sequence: TGTGCCAGCAGCTTAGTTAGGGCGGGAGGGCCACCCCAGTACTTC.